Following are 14 T cell receptor beta chains from one sample sequenced in a study of blood T cell repertoires in COVID-19. Profiled with immunoSEQ multiplex PCR; TCRdb holds only in-frame clones, not every one. The data contain 200,000 or so clones, roughly nine tenths of them singletons. Specimen: PBMCs or T cells enriched from blood (not recorded which). The receptors were sampled from a woman younger than 35 in a cohort exposed to, infected with or recovered from COVID-19 (not recorded which).

The chain is built from TRBV19 and TRBJ2-3; D unclear. Germline assignment: CDR1 LNHDA and CDR2 SQIVND (reference sequence). The length of the CDR3 is 12 residues. V was pared by 5 bases and J by 10 bases, with 13 bases between. CDR3 in DNA: TGTGCCAGTAGTCCCGACTCCCTGGCGCAGTATTTT. Translating gives CASSPDSLAQYF.

This clone appeared a single time. The chain employs TRBV2 and TRBJ2-1, with 9 bases aligning to TRBD1. Per germline, CDR1 SNHLY and CDR2 FYNNEI. The CDR3 is 14 amino acids. The V and J ends lost 8 bases and 4 bases, in that order; junction bases with no gene match: 6. CDR3 in DNA: TGTGCCAGCTGCGAGACAGGGGGTTACAATGAGCAGTTCTTC. This gives the protein CASCETGGYNEQFF.

The chain has TRBV7-6 and TRBJ2-5; D is perhaps TRBD1 (6 bases). Germline CDR1 is SGHVS and CDR2 is FNYEAQ. V lost 1 base and J 7 bases, leaving 13 bases between the germline ends. There are 14 residues in the CDR3. This CDR3 is CASSLETGEGTQYF. The CDR3, as DNA: TGTGCCAGCAGCTTAGAGACAGGAGAAGGGACCCAGTACTTC.

This chain links TRBV5-4 with TRBJ1-2; 10 bases agree with TRBD1. The CDR3 is 14 residues long. V shed 0 bases, J shed 8 bases, and the junction held 4 bases outside the gene matches. CDR1 SGHNT and CDR2 YYREEE come from the germline V gene (reference sequence). The CDR3 loop reads CASSLGQGARGYTF. CDR3 nucleotides: TGTGCCAGCAGCTTGGGACAGGGGGCTCGGGGCTACACCTTC.

This chain connects TRBV5-1 to TRBJ2-2; no reliable D call. Germline CDR1 and CDR2: SGHRS and YFSETQ. This CDR3 has 16 residues. Trimming cost V 0 bases and J 0 bases, with 9 bases left between them. CDR3 loop: CASSLAPTTNTGELFF. DNA of the CDR3: TGCGCCAGCAGCTTGGCGCCGACAACGAACACCGGGGAGCTGTTTTTT.

The chain combines TRBV3-1 (or the pseudogene TRBV3-2) with TRBJ1-5; the D is unclear. CDR1 LGHDT and CDR2 YNNKEL come from the germline V gene (reference sequence). Deletions cut 1 base from V and 3 bases from J, with 16 bases between. The CDR3 spans 17 residues. The CDR3 spells CASSQGREKETNQPQHF. CDR3 sequence (DNA): TGTGCCAGCAGCCAAGGGAGGGAGAAGGAGACCAATCAGCCCCAGCATTTT.

V and J are TRBV3-1 (or the pseudogene TRBV3-2) and TRBJ1-2, with D possibly being TRBD1 (5 bases). Germline CDR1 is LGHDT and CDR2 is YNNKEL (reference sequence). Trimming took off 1 base at V and 11 bases at J, with 17 bases between the two ends. This CDR3 region has 14 residues. Here the CDR3 reads CASSQAGREKGYTF. The CDR3 region has the DNA TGTGCCAGCAGCCAAGCAGGGAGGGAGAAAGGATACACCTTC.

CDR3 in amino acids: CASRLKQGVAFF. The CDR3 coding sequence is TGTGCCAGCAGACTAAAACAGGGAGTAGCTTTCTTT. The V call is TRBV3-1 (or the pseudogene TRBV3-2), the J call TRBJ1-1, with D perhaps TRBD1 (6 bases). V lost 6 bases and J lost 10, with 15 bases in between. The CDR3 is 12 residues long. Germline V gene sequence: CDR1 LGHDT, CDR2 YNNKEL (reference sequence).

The CDR3 bases are TGTGCCAGCAGTTACTCGACGGGACAGAGGGAGGATACGCAGTATTTT. Translated, it gives CASSYSTGQREDTQYF. The chain joins TRBV6-6 to TRBJ2-3; TRBD1 matches 7 bases. CDR3 size: 16 residues. In germline, CDR1 is MNHNY, CDR2 SVGAGI (reference sequence). Losses at the gene ends were 0 bases for V and 6 bases for J; bases not matched to a gene: 9.

This chain joins TRBV2 and TRBJ1-4, with 7 positions matching TRBD1. CDR3 size: 20 residues. With 6 bases clipped from V and 0 bases from J, the junction kept 19 bases outside the gene matches. Germline CDR1 reads SNHLY; CDR2 reads FYNNEI. Here the CDR3 DNA reads TGTGCCAGCAGCCTCTCCTGGGACAGCGAGGAGTCTGCAACTAATGAAAAACTGTTTTTT. Protein sequence: CASSLSWDSEESATNEKLFF.

This rearrangement joins TRBV7-4 to TRBJ1-2, with D possibly matching TRBD1 (6 bases). Per germline, CDR1 SGHVT and CDR2 SQSDAQ. The V and J ends lost 4 bases and 4 bases respectively, with 16 bases between them. There are 15 residues in the CDR3. Here the CDR3 DNA reads TGTGCCAGCAGCTCATTTGGGGGCCTTCCCTATGGCTACACCTTC. Encoded protein: CASSSFGGLPYGYTF.

The chain combines TRBV29-1 with TRBJ1-1; 8 nucleotides align to TRBD1. Per germline, CDR1 SQVTM and CDR2 ANQGSEA. J gave up 3 bases and V 8 bases, and 8 bases lay outside the gene matches. The CDR3 length is 13 residues. CDR3 in amino acids: CSFNYRGDTEAFF. CDR3 coding DNA: TGCAGCTTCAATTACAGGGGGGACACTGAAGCTTTCTTT.

The rearrangement uses TRBV11-3 and TRBJ1-2, with 10 bases aligning to TRBD1. V trimming: 5 bases; J trimming: 6 bases; junction bases outside the gene matches: 9. CDR3 size: 15 residues. Per germline, CDR1 SGHNT and CDR2 YENEEA. The CDR3 protein is CASSPTWDRGNGYTF. DNA of the CDR3: TGTGCCAGCAGCCCCACGTGGGACAGGGGAAATGGCTACACCTTC.

On this clone itself: The sample carries other DNA sequences with the same CDR3. The chain carries TRBV5-1 and TRBJ1-1, with D possibly TRBD1 on 5 matching bases. The CDR3 is made up of 14 amino acids. Germline V gives CDR1 SGHRS, CDR2 YFSETQ. V gave up 4 bases and J gave up 1 base, with 11 bases separating them. Here the CDR3 reads CASSLGTANTEAFF. CDR3 nucleotides: TGCGCCAGCAGCCTAGGGACTGCGAACACTGAAGCTTTCTTT.